The 32 T cell receptor beta chains in this list originate from one sample, sequenced in a study of T cell repertoires in cytomegalovirus infection. One entry per CDR3 protein results from TCRdb running MiXCR on the reads. The sample includes some 270,000 distinct CDR3 sequences, less than 25% of them seen just once. Their target antigens are unknown. Source: cultured PBMCs, taken from culture after CMV antigen stimulation. These receptors were obtained from a human donor in good health (CMV status not recorded). Some clones in this sample may be carry-over from other donors' samples.

This chain uses TRBV20-1 with TRBJ2-3, with no clear D. Germline-derived CDR1 and CDR2 are DFQATT and SNEGSKA (reference sequence). The CDR3 is 10 residues long. V lost 0 bases and J lost 10, with 5 bases in between. Here the CDR3 DNA reads TGCAGTGCTAGAGATGAGGCGCAGTATTTT. Translating gives CSARDEAQYF.

This clonotype was recorded a few times. V usage is TRBV7-2 and J usage is TRBJ2-2; D uncertain. Per the germline V gene, CDR1 is SGHTA and CDR2 is FQGNSA. V lost 0 bases and J lost 7, with 15 bases in between. This CDR3 spans 16 amino acids. DNA of the CDR3: TGTGCCAGCAGCTTAGCCACCCGCGTTGGTGGCGGGGAGCTGTTTTTT. Its translation is CASSLATRVGGGELFF.

On this clonotype: This may be a read error, as it is one base from a much larger clone. The chain links TRBV12-3 or TRBV12-4 to TRBJ1-5; weak D call: TRBD1 (5 bases). The CDR3 totals 15 residues. CDR3 nucleotides: TGTGCCTGCAGCCCCAAGGGGATTAGCAATCAGCCCCAGCATTTT. It codes for CACSPKGISNQPQHF.

This clonotype was observed many times. The chain has TRBV7-2 and TRBJ2-7, with 9 bases lining up with TRBD2. CDR1 and CDR2 from the germline V gene are SGHTA and FQGNSA. The trim removed 2 bases at V and 0 bases at J, leaving 8 bases unmatched. The CDR3 loop spans 17 amino acids. The CDR3 here is CASSLKGLASSSYEQYV. CDR3 nucleotide sequence: TGTGCCAGCAGCTTAAAAGGACTAGCGAGCAGCTCCTACGAGCAGTACGTC.

The chain joins TRBV7-2 to TRBJ2-1, with TRBD2 matching 9 bases. The CDR3 is 15 amino acids. The germline gives CDR1 SGHTA, CDR2 FQGNSA. Trimming took 2 bases from V and 7 from J; bases not matched to a gene: 6. The CDR3, as DNA: TGTGCCAGCAGCTTATACCTAGCGGGACAGAATGAGCAGTTCTTC. Translated: CASSLYLAGQNEQFF. Looking up the rest from reference TRBV7-2 and TRBJ2-1 gives the full variable domain: GAGVSQSPSNKVTEKGKDVELRCDPISGHTALYWYRQSLGQGLEFLIYFQGNSAPDKSGLPSDRFSAERTGGSVSTLTIQRTQQEDSAVYLCASSLYLAGQNEQFFGPGTRLTVL.

This clonotype was picked up many times. The rearrangement links TRBV7-6 to TRBJ2-1; D is ambiguous. The CDR3 sequence is 13 residues long. The V end lost 0 bases, the J end lost 9 bases, and 9 bases lay between the germline ends. The germline gives CDR1 SGHVS, CDR2 FNYEAQ. The CDR3: CASSLALVSEQFF. The CDR3 DNA reads TGTGCCAGCAGCTTAGCTTTAGTCAGTGAGCAGTTCTTC.

The gene calls are TRBV19 and TRBJ2-7; 7 bases map to TRBD2. Germline V lookup: CDR1 LNHDA, CDR2 SQIVND (reference sequence). The CDR3 runs to 12 residues. V gave up 9 bases and J gave up 6 bases; unmatched junction bases: 8. The CDR3: CASAGAAFEQYF. Written as DNA, the CDR3 is TGTGCCAGCGCGGGAGCCGCCTTCGAGCAGTACTTC. Together with reference TRBV19 and TRBJ2-7, the CDR3 gives the full variable domain: DGGITQSPKYLFRKEGQNVTLSCEQNLNHDAMYWYRQDPGQGLRLIYYSQIVNDFQKGDIAEGYSVSREKKESFPLTVTSAQKNPTAFYLCASAGAAFEQYFGPGTRLTVT.

The chain uses TRBV6-7 and TRBJ2-2; perhaps TRBD2 as D (6 bases). TRBV6-7 is an open reading frame whose function is uncertain. V lost 0 bases and J 0 bases, leaving 14 bases between the germline ends. The CDR3 is 18 amino acids. The CDR3 bases are TGTGCCAGCAGTTACTCGGGTCTTGAGCGGGCGAACACCGGGGAGCTGTTTTTT. Protein sequence: CASSYSGLERANTGELFF.

The chain has TRBV9 and TRBJ2-7; TRBD1 matches at 10 bases. Germline CDR1 SGDLS, CDR2 YYNGEE. This CDR3 region has 17 residues. J gave up 6 bases and V 0 bases, and 12 bases lay outside the gene matches. DNA of the CDR3: TGTGCCAGCAGCGTAGGAGGGAGGACAGGGGGTTTTAGCGAGCAGTACGTC. Translated, it gives CASSVGGRTGGFSEQYV.

This clonotype was recorded many times. The chain combines TRBV7-2 with TRBJ2-7; possibly TRBD1 for D (5 bases). The length of the CDR3 is 13 residues. V was cut by 0 bases and J by 4 bases, with 7 bases left in between. The V gene's germline CDR1 is SGHTA and CDR2 FQGNSA. CDR3 sequence reads: CASSLAAGYEQYF. Here the CDR3 DNA reads TGTGCCAGCAGCTTAGCGGCAGGGTACGAGCAGTACTTC.

This clonotype was observed at least ten times. This sequence joins TRBV28 and TRBJ1-2, with D maybe TRBD1 (5 bases). V was pared by 1 base and J by 1 base, with 16 bases between. Germline-derived CDR1 and CDR2 are MDHEN and SYDVKM. There are 17 residues in the CDR3. In DNA form, the CDR3 reads TGTGCCAGCAGTTTATTAGGTCTGGGGGTCGATAACTATGGCTACACCTTC. It encodes CASSLLGLGVDNYGYTF.

This clonotype was picked up one time. The chain is built from TRBV28 and TRBJ1-2; no reliable D call. Germline V gene sequence: CDR1 MDHEN, CDR2 SYDVKM. Trimming took off 1 base at V and 8 bases at J, with 8 bases between the two ends. The CDR3 extends over 12 amino acids. This chain's CDR3 is CASSLLLRGYTF. Here the CDR3 DNA reads TGTGCCAGCAGTTTATTATTGCGGGGCTACACCTTC.

The rearrangement uses TRBV29-1 and TRBJ2-1; 13 bases align to TRBD2. Germline trimming cut 4 bases from V and 4 bases from J; bases unmatched to any gene: 4. CDR1 is SQVTM, CDR2 ANQGSEA, per germline. The CDR3 runs to 15 residues. The CDR3 DNA follows: TGCAGCGTTGGGGGACTAGCGGGAAGGTACAATGAGCAGTTCTTC. Protein product: CSVGGLAGRYNEQFF.

V gene TRBV24-1 combines with J gene TRBJ2-5; TRBD2 might be the D (6 bases). The CDR3 spans 15 residues. The germline V gene has CDR1 KGHDR and CDR2 SFDVKD. With 3 bases removed from V and 1 base from J, the gap between germline ends came to 11 bases. DNA for the CDR3: TGTGCCACCAGTGATCCGACTAGAGGCCAAGAGACCCAGTACTTC. Translation: CATSDPTRGQETQYF.

The rearrangement links TRBV5-6 to TRBJ2-2; D unclear. Germline CDR1 and CDR2: SGHDT and YYEEEE. Trimming stripped 0 bases from V and 5 bases from J, with 14 bases between. CDR3 length: 16 amino acids. The CDR3 sequence is CASSLEVAFPTGELFF. DNA of the CDR3: TGTGCCAGCAGCTTGGAGGTGGCCTTTCCGACCGGGGAGCTGTTTTTT.

This clonotype has more than one count but fewer than ten. Sequence at one end of the junction differs from germline and may be a read error. The chain is built from TRBV7-7 and TRBJ2-2; D is perhaps TRBD2 (7 bases). Germline lookup yields CDR1 SSHAT and CDR2 FNYEAQ (reference sequence). The CDR3 has 14 amino acids. CDR3 coding DNA: TGTGCTAGCACTCTCGGGGGGCACACCGGGGAGCTGTTTTTT. As protein: CASTLGGHTGELFF.

This clonotype came up a few times. V and J are TRBV4-2 and TRBJ2-3; TRBD2 agrees at 10 bases. Germline CDR1 LGHNA, CDR2 YNFKEQ. The V segment lost 1 base and the J segment 0 bases; nucleotides outside the gene matches: 13. The CDR3 contains 20 residues. CDR3 nucleotides: TGTGCCAGCAGCCAAGCACTAGCGGGACGTCGACGTTATAGCACAGATACGCAGTATTTT. It encodes CASSQALAGRRRYSTDTQYF.

This clonotype was found a few times. V usage is TRBV7-2 and J usage is TRBJ1-2; maybe TRBD1 (6 bases). The CDR3 has 13 amino acids. Per germline, CDR1 SGHTA and CDR2 FQGNSA. Trimming took off 5 bases at V and 4 bases at J, with 11 bases between the two ends. In DNA form, the CDR3 reads TGTGCCAGCAGCCAACAGGGTACCTATGGCTACACCTTC. Translation: CASSQQGTYGYTF.

This clonotype was detected ten times or more. This chain uses TRBV12-3 or TRBV12-4 with TRBJ2-1, with D perhaps matching TRBD2 (5 bases). The CDR3 spans 15 residues. V was trimmed by 4 bases and J by 4 bases, leaving 14 bases between them. CDR3 residues: CASSSAGTGYNEQFF. The CDR3 DNA follows: TGTGCCAGCAGTTCCGCGGGTACCGGTTACAATGAGCAGTTCTTC.

This chain uses TRBV6-2 or TRBV6-3 with TRBJ1-1; D is perhaps TRBD1 (6 bases). The length of the CDR3 is 11 residues. Trimming took 5 bases from V and 7 from J, leaving 8 bases between them. Germline V CDR1 and CDR2: MNHEY, SVGEGT. The CDR3 is CASSNRDEAFF. As DNA, the CDR3 is TGTGCCAGCAGTAACAGGGATGAAGCTTTCTTT.

The CDR3, as DNA: TGCGCCAGCAGCCAAGGAGTGGGAGGGCCGGGTCGAACAGATACGCAGTATTTT. Protein sequence: CASSQGVGGPGRTDTQYF. The chain recombines TRBV4-3 with TRBJ2-3, with TRBD2 matching over 7 bases. V was clipped by 1 base and J by 3 bases; unmatched bases: 13. The CDR3 is 18 residues long. Germline V lookup: CDR1 LGHNA, CDR2 YSLEER.

The J gene is TRBJ1-2, the V gene TRBV5-1; a weak D match, TRBD1 (6 bases). CDR3 length: 13 amino acids. The V gene's germline CDR1 is SGHRS and CDR2 YFSETQ. Trimming removed 4 bases from V and 6 bases from J, with 13 bases in between. The CDR3 loop is CASSEADSDGYTF. DNA for the CDR3: TGCGCCAGCAGCGAGGCGGACAGCGATGGCTACACCTTC. The variable domain in full, completed from reference TRBV5-1 and TRBJ1-2, reads KAGVTQTPRYLIKTRGQQVTLSCSPISGHRSVSWYQQTPGQGLQFLFEYFSETQRNKGNFPGRFSGRQFSNSRSEMNVSTLELGDSALYLCASSEADSDGYTFGSGTRLTVV.

This clonotype was seen at least ten times. CDR3 nucleotide sequence: TGTGCCAGCAGCTTAGTAGCGGGAGCCCTCCCAAATATCTACAATGAGCAGTTCTTC. Protein sequence: CASSLVAGALPNIYNEQFF. The rearrangement links TRBV7-2 to TRBJ2-1; TRBD2 agrees at 9 bases. Germline V gene sequence: CDR1 SGHTA, CDR2 FQGNSA. V shed 1 base and J 3 bases; nucleotides not matched to a gene: 13. This CDR3 comprises 19 residues.

This chain connects TRBV24-1 to TRBJ2-5; D possibly corresponds to TRBD2 (6 bases). CDR1 KGHDR and CDR2 SFDVKD come from the germline V gene. V was cut by 5 bases and J by 7 bases, with 19 bases left in between. The CDR3 totals 15 residues. In nucleotides, the CDR3 is TGTGCCACCAGTGGGGGGACTGGTGGAGGGAGGACCCAGTACTTC. Translation: CATSGGTGGGRTQYF.

In this sample, this clonotype turned up a few times. The chain carries TRBV28 and TRBJ1-4, with TRBD1 as a possible D gene (6 bases). Trimming took 2 bases from V and 8 from J, leaving 18 bases between them. CDR3 size: 16 residues. Per the germline V gene, CDR1 is MDHEN and CDR2 is SYDVKM. The DNA for the CDR3 is TGTGCCAGCAGTTTAATCAGGGGAGGTGTGGAGGAAAAACTGTTTTTT. This sequence encodes CASSLIRGGVEEKLFF.

This clonotype has just a few counts. The chain couples TRBV7-2 to TRBJ2-5, with a weak D call TRBD1 (5 bases). CDR3 length: 15 residues. V lost 2 bases and J lost 4, with 14 bases in between. CDR1 and CDR2 (germline): SGHTA, FQGNSA. The CDR3 spells CASSLSGPNSETQYF. Written as DNA, the CDR3 is TGTGCCAGCAGCTTATCAGGGCCCAACTCAGAGACCCAGTACTTC.

This clonotype was picked up a small number of times. The chain is built from TRBV19 and TRBJ1-1, with D possibly matching TRBD1 (5 bases). Germline values: CDR1 LNHDA, CDR2 SQIVND (reference sequence). V was shortened by 8 bases and J by 5 bases, with 6 bases between the two germline ends. This CDR3 comprises 10 residues. CDR3 sequence (DNA): TGTGCCAGTTGGGGGACTGAAGCTTTCTTT. This translates into CASWGTEAFF.

The table lists this clonotype with many counts. The chain combines TRBV7-9 with TRBJ1-4, with TRBD1 matching over 7 bases. The V and J ends lost 5 bases and 8 bases, in that order; junction bases with no gene match: 8. Germline CDR1 is SEHNR and CDR2 is FQNEAQ (reference sequence). This CDR3 has 14 residues. The CDR3 reads CASSLKTGAEKLFF. The CDR3 region has the DNA TGTGCCAGCAGCCTCAAAACAGGGGCCGAAAAACTGTTTTTT.

As regards this clonotype: A clone one base away is much larger, so this may be a read error. The genes are TRBV7-8 and TRBJ2-7; 7 bases are a match to TRBD1. V was clipped by 5 bases and J by 3 bases; unmatched bases: 4. This CDR3 is 13 amino acids long. The germline V gene has CDR1 SGHVS and CDR2 FQNEAQ. The CDR3 DNA reads TGTGCCAGCAGCATAGACAGGGTCTACGAGCAGTACGTC. Amino acid sequence: CASSIDRVYEQYV.

The table lists this clonotype with many counts. V and J are TRBV7-8 and TRBJ2-1, with TRBD2 matching over 9 bases. There are 15 residues in the CDR3. Germline CDR1 is SGHVS and CDR2 is FQNEAQ. The V segment lost 1 base and the J segment 8 bases; nucleotides outside the gene matches: 6. CDR3 amino acids: CASSLELAGAYEQFF. CDR3 DNA sequence: TGTGCCAGCAGCTTAGAATTAGCGGGAGCATATGAGCAGTTCTTC.

J is TRBJ2-7 and V is TRBV7-9; 9 bases are a match to TRBD2. The CDR3 has 17 amino acids. Trimming removed 1 base from V and 3 bases from J; junction bases left unmatched: 10. CDR1 is SEHNR and CDR2 is FQNEAQ in the germline V gene (reference sequence). The CDR3 spells CASSLDGCGRAIYEQYV. CDR3 sequence (DNA): TGTGCCAGCAGCTTAGACGGGTGCGGGAGGGCGATCTACGAGCAGTACGTC.

This clonotype appeared many times. CDR3 in amino acids: CASSAQAQISPLHF. As DNA, the CDR3 is TGTGCCAGCAGCGCACAGGCACAGATTTCACCCCTCCACTTT. V usage is TRBV7-2 and J usage is TRBJ1-6; D is perhaps TRBD1 (5 bases). The CDR3 loop spans 14 amino acids. V was trimmed by 5 bases and J by 9 bases, leaving 14 bases between them. Germline-derived CDR1 and CDR2 are SGHTA and FQGNSA.